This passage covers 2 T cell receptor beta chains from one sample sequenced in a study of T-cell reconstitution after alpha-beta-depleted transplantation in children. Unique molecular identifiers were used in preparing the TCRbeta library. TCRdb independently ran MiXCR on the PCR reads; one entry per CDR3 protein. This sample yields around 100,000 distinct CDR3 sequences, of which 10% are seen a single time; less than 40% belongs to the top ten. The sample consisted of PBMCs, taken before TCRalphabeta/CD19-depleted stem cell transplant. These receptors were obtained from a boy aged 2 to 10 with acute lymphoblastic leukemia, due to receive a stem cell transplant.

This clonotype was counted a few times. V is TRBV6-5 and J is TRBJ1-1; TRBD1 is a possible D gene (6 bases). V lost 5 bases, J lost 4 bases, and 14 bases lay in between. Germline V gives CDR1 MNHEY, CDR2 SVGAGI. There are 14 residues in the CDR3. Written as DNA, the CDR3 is TGTGCCAGCAGTCCAGGGGTCCCACGCACTGAAGCTTTCTTT. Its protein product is CASSPGVPRTEAFF.

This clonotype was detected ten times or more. This chain's CDR3 is CASSYGTLNTGELFF. The CDR3 nucleotides are TGTGCCAGCAGTTATGGGACATTGAACACCGGGGAGCTGTTTTTT. This chain links TRBV6-5 with TRBJ2-2; D is possibly TRBD1 (6 bases). CDR1 MNHEY and CDR2 SVGAGI come from the germline V gene. The CDR3 totals 15 residues. The V and J ends lost 3 bases and 1 base respectively, with 9 bases between them.